The next 4 T cell receptor beta chains were all read from a single sample in a study of T cells after yellow fever vaccination. A single record per CDR3 protein comes from TCRdb applying MiXCR to the 5' RACE reads. The sample records hundreds of thousands of distinct CDR3 sequences, roughly 6.2% being singletons. The material sequenced was PBMCs, taken 5 days after the yellow fever booster vaccination. These receptor sequences come from a man aged 25 to 40 who received the YFV17D yellow fever vaccine.

This clonotype was seen repeatedly, ten times or more. The V gene is TRBV4-3, the J gene TRBJ2-7; D tentatively reads TRBD1 or TRBD2 (6 bases each). With 8 bases removed from V and 0 bases from J, the gap between germline ends came to 14 bases. The germline V gene has CDR1 LGHNA and CDR2 YSLEER. This CDR3 contains 14 residues. CDR3 residues: CASSRGGHSYEQYF. CDR3 nucleotides: TGCGCCAGCTCCCGAGGGGGGCACTCCTACGAGCAGTACTTC.

This clonotype has more than one count but fewer than ten. The chain links TRBV7-2 to TRBJ2-7; 9 bases match TRBD2. The CDR3 covers 14 residues. Trimming removed 7 bases from V and 3 bases from J; junction bases left unmatched: 7. Looked up from germline, CDR1 is SGHTA and CDR2 is FQGNSA. DNA of the CDR3: TGTGCCAGCACCCTAGCGGGAAATAGCTACGAGCAGTACTTC. Translating gives CASTLAGNSYEQYF.

In this sample, this clonotype turned up a few times. This chain uses TRBV3-1 with TRBJ2-7, with D maybe TRBD2 (5 bases). The CDR3 runs to 15 residues. The V gene's germline CDR1 is LGHDT and CDR2 YNNKEL (reference sequence). Trimming removed 5 bases from V and 0 bases from J, with 14 bases in between. The CDR3 spells CASSEKAVGSYEQYF. CDR3 nucleotide sequence: TGTGCCAGCAGCGAAAAAGCGGTGGGCTCCTACGAGCAGTACTTC.

This CDR3 is CASPPGWDTQYF. The CDR3 DNA reads TGTGCCAGCCCACCGGGATGGGATACGCAGTATTTT. V is TRBV6-2 or TRBV6-3 and J is TRBJ2-3; tentatively, D is TRBD2 (5 bases). The CDR3 runs to 12 residues. Trimming left V 8 bases short and J 6 bases short, with 12 bases between. Per the germline V gene, CDR1 is MNHEY and CDR2 is SVGEGT.